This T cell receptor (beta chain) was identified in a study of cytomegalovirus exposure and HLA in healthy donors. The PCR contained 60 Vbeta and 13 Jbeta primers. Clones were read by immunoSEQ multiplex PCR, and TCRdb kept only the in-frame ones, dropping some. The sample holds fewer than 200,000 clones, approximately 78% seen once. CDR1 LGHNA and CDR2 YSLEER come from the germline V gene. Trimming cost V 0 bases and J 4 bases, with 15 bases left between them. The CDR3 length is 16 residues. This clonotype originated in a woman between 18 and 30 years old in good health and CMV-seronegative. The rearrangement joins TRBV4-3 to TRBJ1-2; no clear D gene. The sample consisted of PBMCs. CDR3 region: CASSQDLSAGLYGYTF. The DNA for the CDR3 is TGCGCCAGCAGCCAAGATCTTTCGGCAGGCCTCTATGGCTACACCTTC.